This section outlines one T cell receptor (beta chain) sequence together with its context. Its cognate antigen is unknown. The junction and the germline gene differ at one end; a read error may be behind it. TCRdb re-analysed the 5' RACE reads in MiXCR, keeping a single row per CDR3 protein. Among some 600,000 distinct CDR3 sequences, roughly 7.2% were seen once, and the ten largest hold about 1.5%. Germline assignment: CDR1 MNHNS and CDR2 SASEGT. The CDR3 totals 18 residues. These data are taken from a study of identical twins. General observations from the study: The degree of excess twin sharing was weaker in beta out-of-frame sequences.

These data were likewise used in another study, on yellow fever vaccine responses in identical twins.

The rearrangement uses TRBV6-1 and TRBJ2-1; TRBD2 agrees at 9 bases. This TCR was sampled from a woman aged 18-35 years in good health. What was sequenced was PBMCs. This CDR3 is CAISEGLAGKPPYNEQFF. The CDR3, as DNA: TGTGCCATCAGTGAAGGGCTAGCGGGAAAACCACCCTACAATGAGCAGTTCTTC.